Below, one T cell receptor beta chain is given with its context. The antigen is undetermined. The junction had 2 bases not matched to a gene; V was cut back by 4 bases and J by 6 bases. This CDR3 has 12 amino acids. The germline CDR1 and CDR2 sequences are SGHRS and YFSETQ. These data belong to a study of STAT3 mutations in large granular lymphocyte leukemia. The assay was immunoSEQ multiplex PCR, and TCRdb's table has in-frame clones only and misses some. The sample contains approximately 27,000 clones, approximately 80% of which appear only once. Study-wide results and caveats: Differing intervals and regimens complicate linking therapy response to clone burden. At least one immunodominant TCR beta clonotype appeared in every T-cell large granular lymphocyte leukemia patient. In some patients, a small highly pathogenic clone possibly went undetected.

The sequenced sample consisted of peripheral blood mononuclear cells. The chain has TRBV5-1 and TRBJ1-1, with TRBD1 matching over 8 bases. This receptor was obtained from a woman aged 50 to 60 with T-cell large granular lymphocyte leukemia. Some clones in this sample may be carry-over from other donors' samples. CDR3 sequence reads: CASSGTGPEAFF. For the CDR3, the DNA is TGCGCCAGCAGCGGGACAGGCCCTGAAGCTTTCTTT.